A single sample is the source of the 3 T cell receptor beta chains below, sequenced in a study of memory B cells and T cells in multiple sclerosis. For these receptors, no antigen is known. Using immunoSEQ multiplex PCR, the repertoire was profiled, and TCRdb retains in-frame clones only, with some absent. The sample includes over 35,000 clones, around 79% of them seen just once. Stimulus-free culture yielded autoproliferating CFSE-dim and non-proliferating CFSE-high T cells, each sequenced separately. 40 million to 50 million CFSE-labeled PBMCs were cultured less than eight days unstimulated, then replicate wells were pooled. Specimen: PBMCs from blood kept in culture. These receptors were obtained from a human donor with multiple sclerosis.

This chain joins TRBV6-1 and TRBJ2-7; 7 nucleotides match TRBD1. J lost 2 bases, V lost 2 bases, and 3 bases had no gene match. CDR3 length: 14 amino acids. The germline gives CDR1 MNHNS, CDR2 SASEGT. CDR3 in amino acids: CASSEFGTAYEQYF. The CDR3 DNA reads TGTGCCAGCAGTGAATTTGGGACAGCCTACGAGCAGTACTTC.

The chain recombines TRBV23-1 with TRBJ2-7, with 8 nucleotides matching TRBD1. TRBV23-1 is flagged as an ORF with uncertain function. V gave up 6 bases and J gave up 0 bases; unmatched junction bases: 19. This CDR3 has 19 residues. CDR3 amino acids: CASRTAGGYHSLLSYEQYF. CDR3 nucleotide sequence: TGCGCCAGCAGAACAGCAGGGGGCTATCACTCCCTCCTCTCCTACGAGCAGTACTTC.

This chain links TRBV9 with TRBJ2-7; possible D gene TRBD1, 6 bases. This CDR3 spans 15 amino acids. Trimming left V 2 bases short and J 3 bases short, with 15 bases between. Per the germline V gene, CDR1 is SGDLS and CDR2 is YYNGEE. The CDR3 DNA follows: TGTGCCAGCAGCGTGGGGGCGACGCTCTTCTACGAGCAGTACTTC. Protein product: CASSVGATLFYEQYF.